This entry lists 21 T cell receptor beta chains sequenced from one sample in a study of T-cell memory formation after mild COVID-19. Via MiXCR, TCRdb re-called the 5' RACE reads, giving one row per CDR3 protein. The sample lists 250,000 to 300,000 distinct CDR3 sequences; 15% to 20% were seen once. Sequenced input: PBMCs or a T cell subset sorted from them (not recorded which). The receptors shown here come from a man aged 18 to 30 who had mild COVID-19 (a few samples of this study predate the infection). Cell type and time point are not known.

This clonotype was detected ten times or more. The chain uses TRBV4-2 and TRBJ2-3; TRBD2 aligns across 7 bases. Per the germline V gene, CDR1 is LGHNA and CDR2 is YNFKEQ. The V and J ends lost 2 bases and 0 bases, in that order; junction bases with no gene match: 5. The CDR3 length is 16 residues. The CDR3 loop reads CASSQLADPSTDTQYF. The CDR3, as DNA: TGTGCCAGCAGCCAACTAGCGGACCCTAGCACAGATACGCAGTATTTT.

CDR3 sequence (DNA): TGTGCCAGCAGCGTTCCGGGACGGGATGCCCAGTACTTC. Its translation is CASSVPGRDAQYF. The V gene is TRBV9, the J gene TRBJ2-5; possibly TRBD1 or TRBD2 for D (5 bases each). The CDR3 is made up of 13 amino acids. Germline assignment: CDR1 SGDLS and CDR2 YYNGEE. Trimming removed 2 bases from V and 9 bases from J, with 14 bases in between.

This sequence joins TRBV6-2 or TRBV6-3 and TRBJ2-3; D not certain. V lost 6 bases to trimming and J lost 5 bases, with 18 bases between them. Germline V lookup: CDR1 MNHEY, CDR2 SVGEGT. The CDR3 covers 15 residues. The CDR3: CASSPARLRQDTQYF. The CDR3 DNA is TGTGCCAGCAGCCCCGCCCGCCTCCGCCAAGATACGCAGTATTTT.

CDR3 amino acids: CASSQGRVPGQPQHF. The DNA of the CDR3 is TGCGCCAGCAGCCAAGGCCGGGTCCCAGGGCAGCCCCAGCATTTT. This chain joins TRBV4-1 and TRBJ1-5, with D perhaps matching TRBD1 (5 bases). Trimming removed 1 base at V and 7 bases at J, with 14 bases between. This CDR3 contains 15 residues. The germline CDR1 and CDR2 sequences are MGHRA and YSYEKL.

This clonotype was detected ten times or more. This CDR3 reads CASSLIPGTEAFF. The CDR3 region has the DNA TGTGCCAGCAGCTTGATCCCGGGCACTGAAGCTTTCTTT. V usage is TRBV5-8 and J usage is TRBJ1-1, with D unresolved. Trimming removed 1 base from V and 4 bases from J, with 8 bases in between. This CDR3 is 13 amino acids long. From germline, CDR1 is SGHTS and CDR2 YDEGEE.

Concerning this clonotype: With a much larger clone just one base away, this may be a read error. The V and J genes are TRBV7-6 and TRBJ2-1; TRBD2 matches 8 bases. The CDR3 length is 16 residues. Trimming at V came to 0 bases and at J to 4 bases, leaving 5 bases not matched to a gene. Looked up from germline, CDR1 is SGHVS and CDR2 is FNYEAQ. The CDR3 nucleotides read TGTGCCAGCAGCTTAGCCCGAGCGGGGGCTTACAATGAGCAGTTCTTC. Translated, it gives CASSLARAGAYNEQFF.

The J gene is TRBJ1-5, the V gene TRBV5-1; 11 nucleotides align to TRBD1. The V gene end was trimmed by 4 bases and the J gene end by 4 bases; junction bases not matched to a gene: 4. The germline CDR1 and CDR2 sequences are SGHRS and YFSETQ. This CDR3 contains 15 residues. The CDR3 spells CASSIGTGGNQPQHF. CDR3 in DNA: TGCGCCAGCAGCATAGGGACAGGGGGAAATCAGCCCCAGCATTTT. Variable domain in full (rest from reference TRBV5-1 and TRBJ1-5): KAGVTQTPRYLIKTRGQQVTLSCSPISGHRSVSWYQQTPGQGLQFLFEYFSETQRNKGNFPGRFSGRQFSNSRSEMNVSTLELGDSALYLCASSIGTGGNQPQHFGDGTRLSIL.

This clonotype was counted at least ten times. The rearrangement uses TRBV5-1 and TRBJ1-4; TRBD1 might be the D (5 bases). CDR3 length: 15 amino acids. Germline values: CDR1 SGHRS, CDR2 YFSETQ. V lost 3 bases, J lost 0 bases, and 9 bases lay in between. CDR3 nucleotide sequence: TGCGCCAGCAGCTATGGACAAGCAACTAATGAAAAACTGTTTTTT. The encoded protein is CASSYGQATNEKLFF.

In this sample, this clonotype turned up many times. The genes are TRBV3-1 and TRBJ2-7; 9 bases are shared with TRBD2. V shed 5 bases and J 6 bases; nucleotides not matched to a gene: 5. Per the germline V gene, CDR1 is LGHDT and CDR2 is YNNKEL (reference sequence). This CDR3 is 13 amino acids long. CDR3 sequence: CASSFSGGLEQYF. CDR3 nucleotides: TGTGCCAGCAGCTTTAGCGGGGGACTCGAGCAGTACTTC.

This clonotype was recorded at least ten times. The CDR3 sequence: CASSRDPRGEQYF. The CDR3 nucleotides read TGTGCCAGCAGCAGGGACCCCAGGGGAGAGCAGTACTTC. The rearrangement joins TRBV12-3 or TRBV12-4 to TRBJ2-7, with a possible D match to TRBD1 (6 bases). The CDR3 sequence is 13 residues long. Trimming took off 6 bases at V and 7 bases at J, with 16 bases between the two ends.

V and J are TRBV6-5 and TRBJ2-1, with D perhaps matching TRBD2 (6 bases). V gave up 5 bases and J gave up 4 bases, with 18 bases separating them. In germline, CDR1 is MNHEY, CDR2 SVGAGI. The CDR3 is made up of 16 amino acids. CDR3 sequence reads: CASSPVTGEYYNEQFF. CDR3 DNA: TGTGCCAGCAGTCCCGTTACGGGGGAATATTACAATGAGCAGTTCTTC.

The chain has TRBV7-9 and TRBJ2-1; 8 bases agree with TRBD2. The germline gives CDR1 SEHNR, CDR2 FQNEAQ (reference sequence). Germline trimming cut 5 bases from V and 2 bases from J; bases unmatched to any gene: 5. The CDR3 runs 15 residues. The CDR3 loop is CASSLLLAAYNEQFF. The CDR3 coding sequence is TGTGCCAGCAGCCTCTTACTAGCGGCCTACAATGAGCAGTTCTTC.

The sample holds a few counts of this clonotype. This chain uses TRBV12-3 or TRBV12-4 with TRBJ1-2; 7 bases align to TRBD1. The CDR3 extends over 16 amino acids. With V trimmed by 3 bases and J by 8 bases, 15 bases remained unmatched. CDR3 coding DNA: TGTGCCAGCAGTTTTGGTGGTACAGGGGCTGCCCGGGGCTACACCTTC. Encoded protein: CASSFGGTGAARGYTF.

This clonotype was counted a few times. The chain recombines TRBV4-3 with TRBJ1-1; 9 nucleotides align to TRBD1. This CDR3 has 13 residues. Trimming removed 4 bases from V and 10 bases from J; junction bases left unmatched: 7. CDR1 is LGHNA and CDR2 is YSLEER in the germline V gene. CDR3 sequence: CASSLNRGHGAFF. CDR3 bases: TGCGCCAGCAGCCTTAACAGGGGGCATGGAGCTTTCTTT.

A few counts support this clonotype. As DNA, the CDR3 is TGTGCCAGCAGTCCATACCCGGGGACTAGCGGCAATGAGCAGTTCTTC. Translating it yields CASSPYPGTSGNEQFF. This chain connects TRBV28 to TRBJ2-1; 11 positions agree with TRBD2. Trimming at V came to 5 bases and at J to 6 bases, leaving 9 bases not matched to a gene. This CDR3 is built from 16 residues. CDR1 is MDHEN and CDR2 is SYDVKM in the germline V gene.

J is TRBJ2-2 and V is TRBV9, with D perhaps matching TRBD2 (6 bases). The CDR3 has 16 amino acids. Trimming removed 3 bases from V and 4 bases from J, with 16 bases in between. Per germline, CDR1 SGDLS and CDR2 YYNGEE. CDR3 loop: CASSDETGTPTGELFF. The CDR3 nucleotides are TGTGCCAGCAGCGACGAAACCGGGACTCCCACCGGGGAGCTGTTTTTT.

The chain recombines TRBV28 with TRBJ2-7, with TRBD1 as a possible D gene (6 bases). CDR3 length equals 14 residues. The V gene lost 6 bases and the J gene lost 4 bases, with 16 bases spanning the gap. CDR1 MDHEN and CDR2 SYDVKM come from the germline V gene. CDR3 DNA sequence: TGTGCCAGCAGCACAGGCAGGGGCAGGTACGAGCAGTACGTC. It is translated as CASSTGRGRYEQYV.

In this sample, this clonotype turned up many times. The V and J genes are TRBV5-6 and TRBJ2-1; D unresolved. The CDR3 covers 12 residues. V was pared by 3 bases and J by 8 bases, with 9 bases between. Germline CDR1 SGHDT, CDR2 YYEEEE. CDR3 sequence reads: CASSSRIYEQFF. In DNA form, the CDR3 reads TGTGCCAGCAGCTCCCGGATCTATGAGCAGTTCTTC.

The chain has TRBV28 and TRBJ2-7; 7 nucleotides agree with TRBD1. The CDR3 spans 16 residues. Germline CDR1 MDHEN, CDR2 SYDVKM. Trimming cost V 7 bases and J 0 bases; bases outside gene matches: 12. CDR3 region: CASNRSGGQSSYEQYF. In DNA form, the CDR3 reads TGTGCCAGCAACCGTTCTGGGGGACAGAGCTCCTACGAGCAGTACTTC.

The chain couples TRBV6-5 to TRBJ2-3; possible D gene TRBD2, 5 bases. The CDR3 consists of 17 residues. Trimming shortened V by 0 bases and J by 2 bases, and 15 bases separated the two germline ends. Germline loops: CDR1 MNHEY, CDR2 SVGAGI. The chain's CDR3 is CASSYSGNGGYTDTQYF. CDR3 nucleotides: TGTGCCAGCAGTTACTCCGGTAATGGAGGTTACACAGATACGCAGTATTTT.

The chain employs TRBV5-1 and TRBJ2-6; 8 bases agree with TRBD2. There are 18 residues in the CDR3. Germline CDR1 reads SGHRS; CDR2 reads YFSETQ. The trim removed 0 bases at V and 14 bases at J, leaving 19 bases unmatched. DNA for the CDR3: TGCGCCAGCAGCTTGGTTGGCAGCGGGGGATCTGGGGCCAATCTCCTGACTTTC. Amino acid sequence: CASSLVGSGGSGANLLTF.